What follows is one T cell receptor (beta chain) and its context. Its antigen is currently not known. An end of the junction differs from the germline gene, which may be a read error. In total, about 650 healthy bone marrow donors made up the cohort. All cohort members were sampled while nominally healthy, although unrecorded immune exposures were likely present. The donor tested CMV seronegative and was one of the 352 seronegative cohort members. Each donor provided a peripheral blood sample, and peripheral blood mononuclear cells were used for TCR beta sequencing. The Qiagen DNeasy Blood Extraction Kit was used to extract genomic DNA from the blood cell samples. The data were obtained in a study of cytomegalovirus exposure and HLA in healthy donors (dated by TCRdb to the late 2010s). For the wider study: An earlier analysis of some 620 of the donors reported 276 Gb of sequence data and 117 million unique TCR beta sequences obtained from about 170 million T cells. An early release covering roughly 640 HLA-typed donors comprised 250 to 350 gigabases of sequencing data and tens of millions of unique TCR sequences. Because of strong linkage in the cohort, five DR-DQ haplotypes were treated as single units for association and clustering. Of the 350 to 400 genotyped donors, approximately 83% fell in the genetic ancestry cluster associated with self-reported Caucasian donors. Donor age, sex, ethnicity and CMV serostatus were compiled together with the repertoire data. The study was designed to test whether signatures of past pathogen exposure could be identified by cataloging public T cell receptors. The later analysis used no new phenotypic data to find candidate immune exposures, relying instead on TCR beta sequences and their occurrence across donors. All discovery cohort repertoires had been generated using a single sequencing platform. A separate validation cohort of over 95 different subjects was used in addition to the 666-subject first cohort. Class I and class II HLA loci were covered by the typing at four-digit resolution. An earlier analysis of approximately 630 of the donors applied high-throughput TCR beta sequencing to assess whether each TCR beta V gene segment acted as functional or pseudogenic. The study profiled the T cell repertoires of some 610 subjects by immunosequencing and related them to cytomegalovirus serostatus. Among almost 400 genotyped donors of the cohort, an average of about 240,000 unique TCR beta nucleotide sequences were sequenced per donor, roughly 18% of them non-productive. High-throughput TCR immunosequencing, statistical association of individual TCRs with disease status, and machine learning were combined to predict cytomegalovirus infection status. Genome-wide SNP genotypes for about 65% of the 666 donors were used in a later genetic analysis, which treated that subset as a discovery cohort. To study patterns of TCR occurrence, a later analysis re-analyzed previously published TCR beta repertoires from 666 donors and added high-resolution HLA genotyping. The number of typed donors differed by locus: about 620-640 for A, B, C, DRB1 and DQB1; approximately 520 for DQA1; fewer than 610 for DPA1; and some 430 for DPB1.

From the cysteine through the phenylalanine, the CDR3 covers 15 amino acids. Only the CDR3 DNA stays, 45 bases, in frame from base 1. The germline V gene (reference sequence) sets CDR1 to SEHNR and CDR2 to FQNEAQ. General findings and caveats noted by the study authors: Linkage disequilibrium might explain the correlated functional status among segregating V segments, but an unknown experimental factor could not be ruled out. Most CMV-associated TCR beta chains appeared to be HLA-restricted in a later analysis, and the HLA associations seemed to be driven largely by CMV exposure. A further reported finding was that TCR beta sequences accurately predicted the HLA-A and HLA-B alleles for most subjects in the first cohort. Cytomegalovirus status was reported to be diagnosed by the classifier with high specificity and sensitivity in both the original and validation cohorts. The study gave a list of about 150 TCR beta chains associated with cytomegalovirus. According to a later analysis, TCR association rates differed among HLA loci, with DRB1 alleles showing the most associated TCRs and HLA-C alleles showing the fewest. A later genetic analysis reported fewer N-insertions in productive TCRs among donors in an Asian-associated ancestry cluster than the roughly 720-donor mean. A later analysis found that HLA-associated TCR beta chains were more clonally expanded and had lower generation probabilities than equally common non-associated chains. Because the 87-base-pair reads could not distinguish some IMGT-functional V segments, including TRBV6-2 and TRBV6-3, those segments were excluded. While some public TCRs were present in many individuals, most TCR sequences turned up only very rarely across donors. V-gene and J-gene trimming of TCR beta chains was associated with a missense DCLRE1C variant in a later genetic analysis, and the association was replicated in an independent cohort. CMV serostatus was the only immune exposure information available for the cohort. Because HLA typing was unavailable for some donors at each locus, only the typed subset was used in association tests. A few of the identified cytomegalovirus-associated TCR beta chains were confirmed in vitro to be specific for cytomegalovirus antigens. The sequencing pipeline was judged likely to have produced a cluster of highly shared sequence variants as a technical artifact. When HLA alleles, especially DR and DQ, strongly co-occurred, attributing TCR associations to individual alleles was difficult. The authors suggested that the approach could potentially be generalized to other disease states and immunological phenotypes. Broadly in line with IMGT annotations, most TCR beta V segments showed up in productive rearrangements about 87% or about 30% of the time in an earlier analysis of several hundred of the donors. The presence/absence analyses assumed that sequencing depth was roughly uniform across donors, and that assumption may not be true. Several of the top co-occurrence clusters appeared to be linked to parvovirus B19, influenza, CMV and Epstein-Barr virus, according to a later analysis. This cohort had only TCR beta chains sequenced, and the lack of alpha or paired-chain data limited which features could be detected. Specific HLA alleles were associated with 16,951 TCR beta sequences at a false discovery rate of 0.05 in a later analysis. Some 16 rarely observed V segments, including chromosome 9 orphons, were excluded from the earlier analysis of a few hundred of the donors because counts were too low.

To prepare the library, the immunoSEQ multiplex PCR assay was applied. For the multiplex PCR, a mixture combining 60 forward primers for TCR Vbeta segments and 13 reverse primers for TCR Jbeta segments was used. A multiplex PCR assay on genomic DNA amplified the CDR3 region of rearranged TCR beta genes. The Illumina HiSeq System was used to sequence the amplified TCR beta libraries as 87-base-pair reads. Concerning the study's data processing: Across the 670 or so repertoires, a later analysis counted 60 million to 90 million unique TCR beta chains, approximately 10 million of which were shared by at least two donors. To remove PCR and sequencing errors, raw reads were error-corrected and collapsed into unique sequences using a nearest-neighbor algorithm that merged closely related sequences. V, D and J gene segments were assigned by aligning CDR3 sequences to IMGT reference sequences. For a sequence to be retained, at least a six-nucleotide match to both a V gene segment and a J gene segment was required. A rearrangement counted as productive if the CDR3 had no stop codons and remained in frame with V and J, and every other rearrangement counted as non-productive. Following IMGT convention, CDR3 was defined as the stretch from the second conserved V-encoded cysteine up to the conserved J-encoded phenylalanine. In an earlier analysis of more than 550 of the donors, sequences lacking an unambiguous match to a single V gene segment were excluded. An earlier analysis of 450 to 650 of the donors called V segments functional above 56.7% productive rearrangements and segregating when the between-donor standard deviation exceeded 5%. To diagnose cytomegalovirus status from the catalog of TCR beta chain sequences, a statistical classification framework was built. A later analysis assigned V and J genes by comparing TCR nucleotide sequences with IMGT/GENE-DB human TR gene sequences. The TCRdist pipeline was used in a later analysis to assign CDR3 sequences and most-parsimonious VDJ recombination scenarios. In a later analysis, each TCR beta chain was defined by its CDR3 amino acid sequence together with its V-gene family, and reads lacking a unique V-gene family were excluded. To address suspected cross-contamination and a sequencing artifact, a later analysis removed approximately 600 highly shared, low-generation-probability nucleotide sequences. In a later analysis, a clonal expansion index for each public chain was calculated from normalized within-repertoire ranks of inferred template counts. Generation probabilities in a later analysis came from a VDJ recombination model fitted to out-of-frame rearrangements, and those results were checked against IGoR. In a later analysis, TCR-TCR, TCR-HLA and TCR-CMV co-occurrence was scored with hypergeometric tests, and a repertoire-size bias correction was applied to TCR pairs. False discovery rates were estimated in a later analysis by permuting HLA or CMV assignments 20 times. In a later analysis, co-occurring TCRs were grouped using DBSCAN, and TCRdist sequence similarity was added for clustering within HLA-allele-positive subsets. Repertoires with fewer than 30,000 or more than 120,000 public chains, plus five repertoires with anomalous nucleotide sharing, were excluded from co-occurrence clustering. Here the immuneACCESS table is served through TCRdb, limited to in-frame sequences with V and J called. Missing clones are a known gap in these copies; in checked studies unresolved V genes cover under half, and the rest lacks a known reason. V and J calls and clone size are copied from that table; D and trimming were computed from the DNA. Across this sample there are 100,000 to 150,000 clones, with about 79% seen only once. 1.9% of the sample rests with the top ten.

Rearrangement joined TRBV7-9 to TRBJ1-1; TRBD1 might be the D gene, on 5 matching bases. This receptor was identified in a man in his fifties or sixties in good health and CMV-seronegative. Specimen: PBMCs. The CDR3 has the sequence CSSSLAQGRVSEAFF. The DNA reads TGTTCCAGCAGCTTAGCGCAGGGTCGAGTATCTGAAGCTTTCTTT.